This TCR beta chain was captured in a study of T cell changes during pregnancy in multiple sclerosis. Produced via immunoSEQ multiplex PCR; TCRdb's table is partial and in-frame only. The table records 55,000 to 85,000 clones, roughly nine tenths of them present only once. The CDR3 covers 13 residues. J gave up 3 bases and V 9 bases, and 5 bases lay outside the gene matches. Germline-derived CDR1 and CDR2 are PRHDT and FYEKMQ (reference sequence). Sequencing was performed on peripheral blood, taken in the third trimester of pregnancy. The TCR comes from a female donor with multiple sclerosis, enrolled in a pregnancy study. This chain joins TRBV13 and TRBJ2-3, with 8 bases that match TRBD2. CDR3 amino acids: CASQAGATDTQYF. The CDR3 coding sequence is TGTGCCAGTCAAGCGGGAGCAACAGATACGCAGTATTTT.